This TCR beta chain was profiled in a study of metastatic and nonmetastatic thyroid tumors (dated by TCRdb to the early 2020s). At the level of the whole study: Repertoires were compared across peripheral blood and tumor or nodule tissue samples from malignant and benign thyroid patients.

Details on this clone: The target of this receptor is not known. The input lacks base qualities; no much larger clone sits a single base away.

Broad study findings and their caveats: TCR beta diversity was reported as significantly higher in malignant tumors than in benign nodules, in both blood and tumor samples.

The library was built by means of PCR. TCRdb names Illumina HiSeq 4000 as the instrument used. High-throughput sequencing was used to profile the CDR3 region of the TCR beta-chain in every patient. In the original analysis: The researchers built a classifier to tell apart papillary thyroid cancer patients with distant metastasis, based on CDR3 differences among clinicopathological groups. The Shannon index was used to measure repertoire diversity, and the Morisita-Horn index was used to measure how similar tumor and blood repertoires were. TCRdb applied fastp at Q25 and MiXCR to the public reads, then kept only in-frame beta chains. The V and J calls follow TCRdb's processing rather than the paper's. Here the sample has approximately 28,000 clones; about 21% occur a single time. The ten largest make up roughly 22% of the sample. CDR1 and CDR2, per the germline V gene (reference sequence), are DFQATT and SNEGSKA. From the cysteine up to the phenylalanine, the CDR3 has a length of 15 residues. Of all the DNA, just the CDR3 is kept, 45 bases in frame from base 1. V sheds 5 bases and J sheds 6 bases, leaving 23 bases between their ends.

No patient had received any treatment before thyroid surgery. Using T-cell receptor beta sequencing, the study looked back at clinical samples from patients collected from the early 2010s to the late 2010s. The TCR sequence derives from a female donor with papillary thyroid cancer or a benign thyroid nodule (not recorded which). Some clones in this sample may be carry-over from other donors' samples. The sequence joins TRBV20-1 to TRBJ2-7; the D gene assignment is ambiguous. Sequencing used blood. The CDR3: CSAQRRVKALGEQYF. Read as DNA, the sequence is TGCAGTGCTCAGAGGCGAGTTAAGGCCCTGGGCGAGCAGTACTTC.